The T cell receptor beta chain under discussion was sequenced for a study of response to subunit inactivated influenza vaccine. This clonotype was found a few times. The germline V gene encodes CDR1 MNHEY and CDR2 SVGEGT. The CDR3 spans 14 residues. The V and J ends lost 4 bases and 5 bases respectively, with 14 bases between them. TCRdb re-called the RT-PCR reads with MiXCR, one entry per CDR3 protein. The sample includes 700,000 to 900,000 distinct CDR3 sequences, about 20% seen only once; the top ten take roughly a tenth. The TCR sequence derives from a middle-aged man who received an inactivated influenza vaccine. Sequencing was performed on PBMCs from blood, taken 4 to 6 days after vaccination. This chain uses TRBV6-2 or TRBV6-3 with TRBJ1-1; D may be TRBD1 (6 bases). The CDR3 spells CASSFGGGLTEAFF. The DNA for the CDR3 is TGTGCCAGCAGTTTTGGGGGCGGCCTGACTGAAGCTTTCTTT.